This entry describes one TCR beta chain. Antigen specificity is unknown. Naive CD8 cells lacked CD45RO, underwent positive selection for CCR7 and left out terminally differentiated effector memory CD45RA+ cells. Measured with immunoSEQ multiplex PCR; TCRdb has only the in-frame clones, and not every one. The sample records some 740,000 clones, 80% to 95% being singletons. Germline CDR1 SGHDN, CDR2 FVKESK. The length of the CDR3 is 14 residues. V lost 6 bases and J 2 bases, leaving 14 bases between the germline ends. This sample is drawn from a study of shared clonotypes between healthy human individuals. Overall study: Three CD4 naive, three CD4 memory, two CD8 naive and one CD8 memory plate were used per donor.

Broader study findings: Estimated richness was generally greater in naive than memory subsets. For sorted subsets, rarefaction showed incomplete sequencing despite large depth.

The sequencing sample was made of naive CD8+ T cells sorted from blood. This sequence joins TRBV14 and TRBJ2-7; D might be TRBD2 (6 bases). The TCR originated in a man aged 25 to 40 in good health. The CDR3 DNA sequence: TGTGCCAGCAGTCGGTCGGGAGACACCTACGAGCAGTACTTC. It specifies CASSRSGDTYEQYF.